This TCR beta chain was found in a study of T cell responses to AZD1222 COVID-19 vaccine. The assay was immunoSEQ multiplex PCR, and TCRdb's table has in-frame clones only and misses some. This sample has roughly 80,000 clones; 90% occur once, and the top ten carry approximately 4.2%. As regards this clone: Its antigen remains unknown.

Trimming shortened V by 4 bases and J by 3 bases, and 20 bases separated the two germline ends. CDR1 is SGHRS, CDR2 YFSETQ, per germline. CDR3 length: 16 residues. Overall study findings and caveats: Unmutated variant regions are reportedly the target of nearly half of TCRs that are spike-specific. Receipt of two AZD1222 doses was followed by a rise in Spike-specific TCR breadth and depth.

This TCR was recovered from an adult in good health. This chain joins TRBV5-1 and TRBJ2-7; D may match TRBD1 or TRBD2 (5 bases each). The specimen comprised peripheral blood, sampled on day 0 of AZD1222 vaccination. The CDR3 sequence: CASSPTGTSYLYEQYF. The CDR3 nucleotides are TGCGCCAGCAGCCCAACCGGGACCTCATACCTCTACGAGCAGTACTTC.